The clone carrying this T cell receptor (beta chain) was detected a few times. This sample was included in a study of blood T cell repertoires in COVID-19. About the study: COVID-19 samples, acute and convalescent, were from the United States, Italy and Spain. PBMCs, B-cell-depleted T cells, or T cells were the source of the cDNA or gDNA that made up the material.

Original processing notes: The assay estimated nucleated cells by amplifying reference gene primers. Profiling relied on immunoSEQ multiplex PCR, and the TCRdb table lists in-frame clones only, not all of them. V and J calls and clone size follow that table, whereas D and trimming were derived from the DNA. Of nearly 45,000 clones in the sample, 70% to 85% were seen once. This CDR3 has 15 residues. V gave up 6 bases and J gave up 3 bases; unmatched junction bases: 11. Germline CDR1 reads MNHEY; CDR2 reads SVGEGT. This chain joins TRBV6-2 or TRBV6-3 and TRBJ2-7; 7 bases fit TRBD2. Sequencing input: peripheral blood. The origin of this receptor is a woman older than 75 with acute or convalescent COVID-19. CDR3 nucleotide sequence: TGTGCCAGCAGCCAAACTAGCGTGGTGGACTACGAGCAGTACTTC. Translating gives CASSQTSVVDYEQYF.